This T cell receptor (beta chain) stems from a study of blood T cell repertoires in COVID-19. Turning to the study itself: PBMCs, B-cell-depleted T cells, or T cells provided the cDNA or gDNA that made up the material.

Germline CDR1 reads LNHDA; CDR2 reads SQIVND (reference sequence). The V end was cut by 5 bases, the J end by 2 bases, with 10 bases between. The CDR3 totals 13 residues. In the original workflow: From reference gene primer amplification, estimates of nucleated cell counts were derived. This table comes from immunoSEQ multiplex PCR, and its TCRdb copy is limited to in-frame clones, with some not included. That table furnishes V, J and clone size, whereas the DNA furnished D and trimming. Of some 410,000 clones listed, roughly 90% were seen once; the top ten hold over 0.9%. The specimen sequenced was PBMCs or T cells enriched from blood (not recorded which). The genes are TRBV19 and TRBJ2-7; D might be TRBD1 (6 bases). The sequence was obtained from a woman between 25 and 40 years old with acute COVID-19. The CDR3 region is CASSSDRPYEQYF. CDR3 in DNA: TGTGCCAGTAGTTCGGACAGACCCTACGAGCAGTACTTC.